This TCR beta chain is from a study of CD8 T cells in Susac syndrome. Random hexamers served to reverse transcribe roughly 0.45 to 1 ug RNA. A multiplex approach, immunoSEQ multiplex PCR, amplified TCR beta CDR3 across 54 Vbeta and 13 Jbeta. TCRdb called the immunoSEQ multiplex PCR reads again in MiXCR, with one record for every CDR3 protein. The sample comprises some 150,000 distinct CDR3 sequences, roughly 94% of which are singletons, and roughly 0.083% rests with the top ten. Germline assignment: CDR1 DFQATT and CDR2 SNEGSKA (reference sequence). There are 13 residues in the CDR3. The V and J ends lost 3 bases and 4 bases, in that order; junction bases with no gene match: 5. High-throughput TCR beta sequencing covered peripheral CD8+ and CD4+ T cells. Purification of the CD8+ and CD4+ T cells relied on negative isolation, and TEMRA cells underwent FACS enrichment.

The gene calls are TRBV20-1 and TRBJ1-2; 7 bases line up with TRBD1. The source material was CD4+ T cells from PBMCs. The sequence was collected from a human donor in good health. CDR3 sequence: CSASLPGGYGYTF. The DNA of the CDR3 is TGCAGTGCTAGCCTACCAGGGGGCTATGGCTACACCTTC.